Below, 27 T cell receptor beta chains from the same sample are listed, as sequenced in a study of CD8 T cells in Susac syndrome. RNA was extracted with the RNeasy kit, and a quantity of roughly 0.5 to 1 ug was reverse transcribed using random hexamers. TCRdb re-derived calls from the immunoSEQ multiplex PCR reads in MiXCR, one entry per CDR3 protein. Of about 180,000 distinct CDR3 sequences in the sample, 94% were seen once. Input material: CD4+ T cells from PBMCs. Source of these receptors: a human donor with Susac syndrome.

The chain links TRBV6-5 to TRBJ2-7; the D gene is possibly TRBD2 (6 bases). Deletions cut 7 bases from V and 0 bases from J, with 16 bases between. The CDR3 is 15 residues long. Germline CDR1 and CDR2: MNHEY and SVGAGI. The CDR3: CASTSGGADSYEQYF. The CDR3, as DNA: TGTGCCAGCACCTCCGGAGGGGCTGACTCCTACGAGCAGTACTTC.

The rearrangement links TRBV18 to TRBJ2-7, with TRBD1 matching over 9 bases. In germline, CDR1 is KGHSH, CDR2 LQKENI. Germline trimming cut 9 bases from V and 5 bases from J; bases unmatched to any gene: 14. The CDR3 extends over 15 amino acids. CDR3 loop: CASTRRQDRGDEQYF. The CDR3 DNA is TGTGCCAGTACCCGCCGGCAGGACAGGGGCGACGAGCAGTACTTC.

This clonotype came up once. The V call is TRBV24-1, the J call TRBJ2-5; no definite D call. This CDR3 has 13 amino acids. CDR1 is KGHDR and CDR2 is SFDVKD in the germline V gene. V lost 3 bases and J lost 5, with 9 bases in between. This CDR3 reads CATSDHLGETQYF. CDR3 sequence (DNA): TGTGCCACCAGTGATCACCTCGGGGAGACCCAGTACTTC.

This clonotype was recorded only once. The rearrangement links TRBV20-1 to TRBJ1-3, with D unclear. Germline V gives CDR1 DFQATT, CDR2 SNEGSKA (reference sequence). V gave up 0 bases and J gave up 2 bases, with 8 bases separating them. This CDR3 has 14 amino acids. CDR3 DNA: TGCAGTGCTAGAGAGGCAGACACTGGAAACACCATATATTTT. Translation gives CSAREADTGNTIYF.

The genes are TRBV14 and TRBJ2-2, with 7 bases that match TRBD1. In germline, CDR1 is SGHDN, CDR2 FVKESK. V gave up 3 bases and J gave up 5 bases; unmatched junction bases: 9. The CDR3 length is 16 residues. The CDR3 DNA reads as TGTGCCAGCAGCCAGGAACTAAGACAGGGAACCGGGGAGCTGTTTTTT. Translated: CASSQELRQGTGELFF. Combining the CDR3 with reference TRBV14 and TRBJ2-2 gives the whole variable domain EAGVTQFPSHSVIEKGQTVTLRCDPISGHDNLYWYRRVMGKEIKFLLHFVKESKQDESGMPNNRFLAERTGGTYSTLKVQPAELEDSGVYFCASSQELRQGTGELFFGEGSRLTVL.

The chain carries TRBV7-9 and TRBJ1-4; D uncertain. V lost 3 bases and J lost 4, with 9 bases in between. Germline CDR1 and CDR2: SEHNR and FQNEAQ (reference sequence). The CDR3 is made up of 14 amino acids. DNA for the CDR3: TGTGCCAGCAGCTTGGGAGGGTTTAATGAAAAACTGTTTTTT. The encoded protein is CASSLGGFNEKLFF.

This chain links TRBV7-2 with TRBJ1-5, with D unclear. This CDR3 comprises 13 residues. The V gene lost 1 base and the J gene lost 6 bases, with 7 bases spanning the gap. Germline V gene lookup returns CDR1 SGHTA and CDR2 FQGNSA. The CDR3 region is CASSLVDLQPQHF. CDR3 DNA sequence: TGTGCCAGCAGCTTAGTGGATCTTCAGCCCCAGCATTTT.

The V call is TRBV18, the J call TRBJ1-6, with 7 bases matching TRBD1. Germline V lookup: CDR1 KGHSH, CDR2 LQKENI. J lost 13 bases, V lost 2 bases, and 14 bases had no gene match. The CDR3 runs 16 residues. CDR3 coding DNA: TGTGCCAGCTCACCAGGCCTGGGGACAGCCCCTATTCCCCTCCACTTT. This translates into CASSPGLGTAPIPLHF.

V is TRBV6-2 or TRBV6-3 and J is TRBJ2-7; weak D call: TRBD1 (5 bases). The CDR3 is 12 amino acids. Trimming took off 6 bases at V and 5 bases at J, with 11 bases between the two ends. Germline loops: CDR1 MNHEY, CDR2 SVGEGT. CDR3 protein: CASSSRVNEQYF. DNA for the CDR3: TGTGCCAGCAGCTCCAGGGTCAACGAGCAGTACTTC.

This clonotype was seen a single time. The chain joins TRBV7-8 to TRBJ1-2, with a possible D match to TRBD1 (5 bases). The V end was cut by 1 base, the J end by 4 bases, with 13 bases between. The CDR3 contains 15 residues. Per the germline V gene, CDR1 is SGHVS and CDR2 is FQNEAQ. The CDR3 sequence is CASSLDRLEVYGYTF. The CDR3 nucleotides are TGTGCCAGCAGCTTAGACAGGCTAGAGGTCTATGGCTACACCTTC.

This chain links TRBV29-1 with TRBJ2-3, with 10 positions matching TRBD2. Germline trimming cut 4 bases from V and 0 bases from J; bases unmatched to any gene: 7. The CDR3 loop spans 16 amino acids. CDR1 is SQVTM, CDR2 ANQGSEA, per germline. The DNA for the CDR3 is TGCAGCGTTGGGGCGCTAGCGGGGGAGAGCACAGATACGCAGTATTTT. This translates into CSVGALAGESTDTQYF.

This sequence joins TRBV5-1 and TRBJ1-1; the match to TRBD1 covers 7 bases. The CDR3 is 14 residues long. Looked up from germline, CDR1 is SGHRS and CDR2 is YFSETQ. Losses at the gene ends were 2 bases for V and 7 bases for J; bases not matched to a gene: 8. CDR3 residues: CASSFGRQGGEAFF. DNA of the CDR3: TGCGCCAGCAGCTTTGGCAGACAGGGAGGTGAAGCTTTCTTT.

CDR3 DNA: TGTGCCAGCAGTGAAGAGGGGGTAATGAGGTTACAGCCCCAGCATTTT. Protein sequence: CASSEEGVMRLQPQHF. This rearrangement joins TRBV6-1 to TRBJ1-5, with D possibly being TRBD1 (6 bases). Deletions cut 1 base from V and 7 bases from J, with 17 bases between. This CDR3 is built from 16 residues. Germline V gene lookup returns CDR1 MNHNS and CDR2 SASEGT.

The gene calls are TRBV7-9 and TRBJ2-3; D is unclear. Trimming cost V 1 base and J 2 bases, with 13 bases left between them. The CDR3 loop spans 16 amino acids. CDR1 SEHNR and CDR2 FQNEAQ come from the germline V gene (reference sequence). Here the CDR3 reads CASSLVERPHTDTQYF. CDR3 coding DNA: TGTGCCAGCAGCTTAGTCGAGCGACCACACACAGATACGCAGTATTTT.

The V and J genes are TRBV20-1 and TRBJ2-7; TRBD2 agrees at 13 bases. J lost 0 bases, V lost 6 bases, and 8 bases had no gene match. The CDR3 spans 16 residues. Germline V CDR1 and CDR2: DFQATT, SNEGSKA (reference sequence). The DNA of the CDR3 is TGCAGTGCCTCCGGGACTAGCGGGGCCCCCTCCTACGAGCAGTACTTC. Translated: CSASGTSGAPSYEQYF.

The chain joins TRBV30 to TRBJ2-4, with 9 bases lining up with TRBD2. With V trimmed by 2 bases and J by 0 bases, 5 bases remained unmatched. Germline values: CDR1 GTSNPN, CDR2 SVGIG (reference sequence). CDR3 length: 16 amino acids. The CDR3 DNA reads as TGTGCCTGGAGTCCGACTAGCGGCCAAGCCAAAAACATTCAGTACTTC. Translated: CAWSPTSGQAKNIQYF.

CDR3 sequence: CASRAPGRETQYF. The CDR3 nucleotides are TGTGCCAGCAGGGCCCCGGGCAGGGAGACCCAGTACTTC. The chain carries TRBV12-3 or TRBV12-4 and TRBJ2-5; D is unresolved. CDR3 length: 13 residues. V was shortened by 6 bases and J by 5 bases, with 13 bases between the two germline ends.

This clonotype was counted only a few times. CDR3 nucleotides: TGTGCCAGCAGCGTAGGGGTTAGCAATCAGCCCCAGCATTTT. It is translated as CASSVGVSNQPQHF. The chain is built from TRBV9 and TRBJ1-5; the D is unclear. This CDR3 has 14 amino acids. Trimming cost V 0 bases and J 0 bases, with 4 bases left between them. Germline CDR1 and CDR2: SGDLS and YYNGEE.

This clonotype has a single count. V gene TRBV9 combines with J gene TRBJ1-2; the D gene is possibly TRBD1 (5 bases). CDR1 and CDR2 from the germline V gene are SGDLS and YYNGEE. Trimming pared 0 bases from V and 3 bases from J, leaving 12 bases between. CDR3 size: 15 residues. DNA of the CDR3: TGTGCCAGCAGCGTAGCGGGCAGGGACCACTATGGCTACACCTTC. It translates to CASSVAGRDHYGYTF.

This chain connects TRBV7-6 to TRBJ1-6; 8 bases are a match to TRBD1. The CDR3 is 15 residues long. V lost 3 bases to trimming and J lost 7 bases; unmatched junction nucleotides: 5. Germline CDR1 reads SGHVS; CDR2 reads FNYEAQ. The CDR3 is CASSFRGPGNSPLHF. In DNA form, the CDR3 reads TGTGCCAGCAGCTTCAGGGGGCCAGGGAATTCACCCCTCCACTTT.

The rearrangement joins TRBV19 to TRBJ1-1; D gene ambiguous. The germline V gene has CDR1 LNHDA and CDR2 SQIVND (reference sequence). Trimming removed 7 bases at V and 7 bases at J, with 13 bases between. This CDR3 is built from 12 residues. The CDR3: CASKISAGEAFF. The DNA of the CDR3 is TGTGCCAGTAAGATTTCGGCCGGTGAAGCTTTCTTT.

This clonotype was seen once. V usage is TRBV3-1 and J usage is TRBJ2-3; TRBD2 is a possible D gene (5 bases). V was cut by 0 bases and J by 3 bases, with 7 bases left in between. Germline CDR1 LGHDT, CDR2 YNNKEL (reference sequence). This CDR3 is 14 amino acids long. CDR3 coding DNA: TGTGCCAGCAGCCAAGATAGGAGGACAGATACGCAGTATTTT. Its translation is CASSQDRRTDTQYF.

V is TRBV5-1 and J is TRBJ1-6; D is perhaps TRBD1 (6 bases). This CDR3 has 14 residues. The V end lost 1 base, the J end lost 9 bases, and 11 bases lay between the germline ends. CDR1 is SGHRS and CDR2 is YFSETQ in the germline V gene. CDR3 sequence reads: CASSLLQGSSPLHF. CDR3 bases: TGCGCCAGCAGCTTGTTACAGGGTTCTTCACCCCTCCACTTT.

The rearrangement joins TRBV20-1 to TRBJ2-7, with TRBD1 identical over 8 bases. V lost 3 bases to trimming and J lost 5 bases; unmatched junction nucleotides: 3. The CDR3 covers 12 residues. Germline assignment: CDR1 DFQATT and CDR2 SNEGSKA (reference sequence). The CDR3 spells CSARDRANEQYF. In nucleotides, the CDR3 is TGCAGTGCTAGGGACAGGGCCAACGAGCAGTACTTC.

The chain recombines TRBV29-1 with TRBJ2-2; D is uncertain. CDR3 length: 15 amino acids. Trimming removed 0 bases at V and 1 base at J, with 9 bases between. Germline CDR1 reads SQVTM; CDR2 reads ANQGSEA. DNA of the CDR3: TGCAGCGTTGAAGAAGAAAGGCTGAACACCGGGGAGCTGTTTTTT. This translates into CSVEEERLNTGELFF.

The chain couples TRBV12-3 or TRBV12-4 to TRBJ1-1; D gene uncertain. The CDR3 runs to 13 residues. The V end lost 2 bases, the J end lost 1 base, and 5 bases lay between the germline ends. The CDR3 coding sequence is TGTGCCAGCAGTTTATACCAGAACACTGAAGCTTTCTTT. It specifies CASSLYQNTEAFF.

V is TRBV4-2 and J is TRBJ2-7; D possibly uses TRBD1 or TRBD2 (6 bases each). The CDR3 length is 15 residues. Trimming removed 0 bases from V and 6 bases from J, with 15 bases in between. The germline CDR1 and CDR2 sequences are LGHNA and YNFKEQ. The CDR3 sequence: CASSQDAGGPFEQYF. CDR3 DNA sequence: TGTGCCAGCAGCCAAGATGCTGGGGGGCCGTTCGAGCAGTACTTC.